Listed below are T cell receptor beta chains from one sample, sequenced in a study of blood T cell repertoires in COVID-19. The protocol was immunoSEQ multiplex PCR, while the TCRdb copy is restricted to in-frame clones and leaves out a portion. The sample includes more than 200,000 clones, over 80% of them seen just once. The sequenced sample consisted of peripheral blood. Receptor source: a man younger than 45 with COVID-19, enrolled during active disease. Each CDR3 is given with its conserved first and last residue. The D gene is left open where the match is weak. Size is stated for part of the rows, as once, few or many counts, or as a class when the clone is expanded.

D: .; size: .; length: 14; J: TRBJ1-2; V: TRBV18; DNA: TGTGCCAGCTCACCACCGGTCAGGGACTATGGCTACACCTTC; CDR3: CASSPPVRDYGYTF
D: .; size: .; length: 15; J: TRBJ2-7; V: TRBV5-1; DNA: TGCGCCAGCAGCTTGGCCGGCGGGCAATCCTACGAGCAGTACTTC; CDR3: CASSLAGGQSYEQYF
D: TRBD2; size: .; length: 14; J: TRBJ2-3; V: TRBV5-8; DNA: TGTGCCAGCCGGACTAGCGGGGCGACAGATACGCAGTATTTT; CDR3: CASRTSGATDTQYF
D: TRBD2; size: .; length: 14; J: TRBJ2-5; V: TRBV6-5; DNA: TGTGCCAGCAACTCGGGACTAGCGGGAGAGACCCAGTACTTC; CDR3: CASNSGLAGETQYF
D: .; size: .; length: 14; J: TRBJ1-6; V: TRBV19; DNA: TGTGCCAGTAGTATGGAGAGGTTTTATTCACCCCTCCACTTT; CDR3: CASSMERFYSPLHF
D: .; size: .; length: 15; J: TRBJ1-5; V: TRBV27; DNA: TGTGCCAGCAGTTTTGAGGTTCGGGTTGATCAGCCCCAGCATTTT; CDR3: CASSFEVRVDQPQHF
D: TRBD1; size: .; length: 13; J: TRBJ2-7; V: TRBV7-9; DNA: TGTGCCAGCACACGAGGGGACAGAGACGAGCAGTACTTC; CDR3: CASTRGDRDEQYF
D: TRBD1; size: .; length: 18; J: TRBJ1-1; V: TRBV18; DNA: TGTGCCAGCTCACCATTGATGGGACAGGGGGCCATGAACACTGAAGCTTTCTTT; CDR3: CASSPLMGQGAMNTEAFF
D: .; size: .; length: 15; J: TRBJ2-7; V: TRBV19; DNA: TGTGCCAGTAGTATAGGCCCACAGGGTTTCTACGAGCAGTACTTC; CDR3: CASSIGPQGFYEQYF
D: TRBD2; size: .; length: 18; J: TRBJ2-7; V: TRBV9; DNA: TGTGCCAGCAGCGTAGGGACTAGCGGGAGGGATTCACCGGCCGAGCAGTACTTC; CDR3: CASSVGTSGRDSPAEQYF
D: TRBD1; size: .; length: 15; J: TRBJ1-2; V: TRBV28; DNA: TGTGCCAGCAGTTCCGGCCACAGGGGTTGGTACGGCTACACCTTC; CDR3: CASSSGHRGWYGYTF
D: .; size: .; length: 13; J: TRBJ2-7; V: TRBV9; DNA: TGTGCCAGCAGCGTAGGCAGGGCCAACGAGCAGTACTTC; CDR3: CASSVGRANEQYF
D: TRBD1; size: .; length: 15; J: TRBJ2-7; V: TRBV7-2; DNA: TGTGCCAGCAGCTTAGGGACGACAGGGGCTGGCGAGCAGTACTTC; CDR3: CASSLGTTGAGEQYF
D: TRBD1; size: .; length: 14; J: TRBJ1-4; V: TRBV3-1/TRBV3-2; DNA: TGTGCCAGCAGCCGACAGGGGTTTAATGAAAAACTGTTTTTT; CDR3: CASSRQGFNEKLFF
D: TRBD2; size: once; length: 15; J: TRBJ2-7; V: TRBV19; DNA: TGTGCCAGTAGTCCAGGACTAGCGGGAGGCCACGAGCAGTACTTC; CDR3: CASSPGLAGGHEQYF
D: .; size: .; length: 17; J: TRBJ1-5; V: TRBV7-8; DNA: TGTGCCAGCAGCTTAGGAGGGGCGGGGGATGGTAATCAGCCCCAGCATTTT; CDR3: CASSLGGAGDGNQPQHF
D: TRBD1; size: .; length: 17; J: TRBJ1-2; V: TRBV6-1; DNA: TGTGCCAGCAGTGACCTACCGGGACAGGGGGTGAACTATGGCTACACCTTC; CDR3: CASSDLPGQGVNYGYTF
D: TRBD2; size: .; length: 17; J: TRBJ2-5; V: TRBV5-1; DNA: TGCGCCAGCAGCTTGGGAGTGGCTAGCGGGAGCTCGGAGACCCAGTACTTC; CDR3: CASSLGVASGSSETQYF
D: TRBD1; size: .; length: 14; J: TRBJ1-6; V: TRBV5-1; DNA: TGCGCCAGCAGCCCCGGGACAGGGGGCTCACCCCTCCACTTT; CDR3: CASSPGTGGSPLHF
D: .; size: .; length: 12; J: TRBJ1-1; V: TRBV2; DNA: TGTGCCAGCATTTTCAGGGACACTGAAGCTTTCTTT; CDR3: CASIFRDTEAFF
D: .; size: once; length: 13; J: TRBJ1-2; V: TRBV16; DNA: TGTGCCAGCAGCGCAAGGAGTGGTTCTGGCTACACCTTC; CDR3: CASSARSGSGYTF
D: .; size: .; length: 15; J: TRBJ2-7; V: TRBV6-5; DNA: TGTGCCAGCAGTTACCGCCACAGGAGCTCCTACGAGCAGTACTTC; CDR3: CASSYRHRSSYEQYF
D: TRBD1; size: .; length: 16; J: TRBJ1-3; V: TRBV6-5; DNA: TGTGCCAGCAGTTCACAGGGGGGACAGGGACCCTACACCATATATTTT; CDR3: CASSSQGGQGPYTIYF
D: .; size: .; length: 14; J: TRBJ2-5; V: TRBV5-1; DNA: TGCGCCAGCAGCCTCCAGGGTTCCCAAGAGACCCAGTACTTC; CDR3: CASSLQGSQETQYF
D: TRBD1; size: .; length: 17; J: TRBJ1-1; V: TRBV5-1; DNA: TGCGCCAGCAGCTTGGGGCCGACAGGGTTTTTGGATGCTGAAGCTTTCTTT; CDR3: CASSLGPTGFLDAEAFF
D: .; size: .; length: 15; J: TRBJ2-7; V: TRBV27; DNA: TGTGCCAGCAGTTCTACGCAGGGATTACCCTACGAGCAGTACTTC; CDR3: CASSSTQGLPYEQYF
D: .; size: .; length: 15; J: TRBJ2-5; V: TRBV7-2; DNA: TGTGCCAGCAGCTTAGCGCGCGGCTACCAAGAGACCCAGTACTTC; CDR3: CASSLARGYQETQYF
D: .; size: .; length: 11; J: TRBJ2-1; V: TRBV20-1; DNA: TGCAGTGCCTTTCAGTATCGTGAGCAGTTCTTC; CDR3: CSAFQYREQFF
D: .; size: .; length: 13; J: TRBJ2-2; V: TRBV4-2; DNA: TGTGCCAGCAGCCAAGATCTAGGCGGGGAGCTGTTTTTT; CDR3: CASSQDLGGELFF
D: .; size: .; length: 17; J: TRBJ2-3; V: TRBV19; DNA: TGTGCCAGTAGTATGGTGGGAGAGACGTCAGGCACAGATACGCAGTATTTT; CDR3: CASSMVGETSGTDTQYF
D: .; size: .; length: 13; J: TRBJ1-1; V: TRBV6-2/TRBV6-3; DNA: TGTGCCAGCAGTCGATCCTTGGGCCGTGAAGCTTTCTTT; CDR3: CASSRSLGREAFF
D: .; size: .; length: 15; J: TRBJ1-2; V: TRBV6-5; DNA: TGTGCCAGCAGCCTAAAGTTCGGGGGGGTGTATGGCTACACCTTC; CDR3: CASSLKFGGVYGYTF
D: .; size: .; length: 15; J: TRBJ1-2; V: TRBV6-5; DNA: TGTGCCAGCAGTTACTCGAAGGGAGATCACTATGGCTACACCTTC; CDR3: CASSYSKGDHYGYTF
D: TRBD2; size: .; length: 14; J: TRBJ2-1; V: TRBV10-3; DNA: TGTGCCATCGGAGCCGCGCGGGGGGCCCATGAGCAGTTCTTC; CDR3: CAIGAARGAHEQFF
D: .; size: .; length: 13; J: TRBJ1-2; V: TRBV9; DNA: TGTGCCAGCAGCGCAGGACAGCCCTATGGCTACACCTTC; CDR3: CASSAGQPYGYTF
D: .; size: .; length: 12; J: TRBJ1-5; V: TRBV6-5; DNA: TGTGCCAGCAGTTACATACGGGGGCCCCAGCATTTT; CDR3: CASSYIRGPQHF
D: .; size: .; length: 14; J: TRBJ1-2; V: TRBV5-5; DNA: TGTGCCAGCAGCCCCGGGGGGGGTGCCTATGGCTACACCTTC; CDR3: CASSPGGGAYGYTF
D: TRBD1; size: .; length: 14; J: TRBJ2-7; V: TRBV15; DNA: TGTGCCACCCGGCCGGGACAGGGATTCTACGAGCAGTACTTC; CDR3: CATRPGQGFYEQYF
D: TRBD1; size: .; length: 15; J: TRBJ2-5; V: TRBV7-3; DNA: TGTGCCAGCAGTCCGGGACAGGGGTGGCGAGAGACCCAGTACTTC; CDR3: CASSPGQGWRETQYF
D: TRBD2; size: .; length: 15; J: TRBJ2-1; V: TRBV7-3; DNA: TGTGCCAGCAGCTTTACTAGCGGGGCCTACAATGAGCAGTTCTTC; CDR3: CASSFTSGAYNEQFF
D: TRBD1; size: .; length: 12; J: TRBJ1-1; V: TRBV19; DNA: TGTGCCAGTCAACAGGGGATAACTGAAGCTTTCTTT; CDR3: CASQQGITEAFF
D: TRBD1; size: .; length: 14; J: TRBJ1-2; V: TRBV4-3; DNA: TGCGCCAGCAGCCCCCAGACAGGGAACTATGGCTACACCTTC; CDR3: CASSPQTGNYGYTF
D: TRBD2; size: .; length: 17; J: TRBJ2-7; V: TRBV15; DNA: TGTGCCACCAGCTTTACCTGGGGGCTAGCGGGGGGGCTAGAGCAGTACTTC; CDR3: CATSFTWGLAGGLEQYF
D: TRBD2; size: .; length: 13; J: TRBJ2-1; V: TRBV28; DNA: TGTGTAGCGGGACCTAATACGTACAATGAGCAGTTCTTC; CDR3: CVAGPNTYNEQFF
D: .; size: few; length: 14; J: TRBJ2-7; V: TRBV6-5; DNA: TGTGCCAGCAGTTACACTAAACAGGGTCGCGAGCAGTACTTC; CDR3: CASSYTKQGREQYF
D: .; size: .; length: 12; J: TRBJ2-1; V: TRBV11-3; DNA: TGTGCCAGCAGCCCCTCCACGGGGGAGCAGTTCTTC; CDR3: CASSPSTGEQFF
D: TRBD1; size: .; length: 14; J: TRBJ1-1; V: TRBV27; DNA: TGTGCCAGCAGTTATCGGGACAGCGCCACTGAAGCTTTCTTT; CDR3: CASSYRDSATEAFF
D: .; size: .; length: 15; J: TRBJ1-2; V: TRBV7-9; DNA: TGTGCCAGCAGCTTATCGCAGGCCTCTAACTATGGCTACACCTTC; CDR3: CASSLSQASNYGYTF
D: .; size: .; length: 14; J: TRBJ2-1; V: TRBV24-1; DNA: TGTGCCACCAGTGATTCAAGCGGCTTCAGTGAGCAGTTCTTC; CDR3: CATSDSSGFSEQFF
D: .; size: .; length: 14; J: TRBJ1-6; V: TRBV6-5; DNA: TGTGCCAGCGAGGCATCGGGGGGTAATTCACCCCTCCACTTT; CDR3: CASEASGGNSPLHF
D: TRBD2; size: .; length: 14; J: TRBJ2-3; V: TRBV28; DNA: TGTGCCAGCAGTACTAGCGGGGGCACAGATACGCAGTATTTT; CDR3: CASSTSGGTDTQYF
D: .; size: .; length: 15; J: TRBJ1-1; V: TRBV2; DNA: TGTGCCAGCAGTGGTGGGGCCGGTTGGTACACTGAAGCTTTCTTT; CDR3: CASSGGAGWYTEAFF